Following are 10 T cell receptor beta chains from one sample sequenced in a study of tumor and adjacent non-tumor tissue in lung cancer. TCRbeta libraries were built with three rounds of nested PCR, modified from ARM-PCR. From the multiplex PCR reads, TCRdb called clonotypes with MiXCR, one entry per CDR3 protein. Seen here are about 200,000 distinct CDR3 sequences, less than 80% observed once, and the top ten hold almost 25%. This sample's RNA came from whole unsorted tissue. Sequencing was carried out using lung tumor tissue. Source of these receptors: a man aged 55 to 70 with non-small cell lung cancer.

This sequence joins TRBV12-3 or TRBV12-4 and TRBJ2-7; either TRBD1 or TRBD2 may supply D (6 bases each). Trimming removed 0 bases at V and 7 bases at J, with 16 bases between. The CDR3 runs to 15 residues. In DNA form, the CDR3 reads TGTGCCAGCAGTTTAGCTGGGAGAGGGGGGAGAGAGCAGTACTTC. It is translated as CASSLAGRGGREQYF.

V and J are TRBV12-3 or TRBV12-4 and TRBJ1-3; the D gene is possibly TRBD1 (6 bases). V was clipped by 5 bases and J by 6 bases, with 17 bases between them. This CDR3 region has 15 residues. This CDR3 reads CASSTQTGLLNTIYF. The CDR3 region has the DNA TGTGCCAGCAGTACTCAAACAGGGTTGCTAAACACCATATATTTT.

The rearrangement joins TRBV20-1 to TRBJ1-3; D is perhaps TRBD1 (6 bases). The V gene's germline CDR1 is DFQATT and CDR2 SNEGSKA (reference sequence). This CDR3 region has 14 residues. The V end lost 3 bases, the J end lost 2 bases, and 11 bases lay between the germline ends. CDR3: CSASNRGPGNTIYF. The CDR3 DNA is TGCAGTGCTAGTAATCGGGGGCCTGGAAACACCATATATTTT.

The J gene is TRBJ1-1, the V gene TRBV20-1; the match to TRBD1 covers 9 bases. This CDR3 contains 13 residues. V gave up 7 bases and J gave up 8 bases; unmatched junction bases: 11. The germline V gene has CDR1 DFQATT and CDR2 SNEGSKA (reference sequence). CDR3 protein: CSGLGQGFREAFF. DNA of the CDR3: TGCAGTGGGCTGGGACAGGGTTTTCGAGAAGCTTTCTTT.

About this clonotype itself: At one of its ends the junction is not consistent with the germline gene, which may arise from a read error. The V gene is TRBV29-1, the J gene TRBJ2-2, with D possibly being TRBD1 (5 bases). Looked up from germline, CDR1 is SQVTM and CDR2 is ANQGSEA. The CDR3 runs 14 residues. The CDR3 loop reads CSVDGQGSTGELFF. CDR3 sequence (DNA): TGCAGTGTTGACGGCCAGGGAAGCACAGGGGAGCTGTTTTTT.

With regard to this clonotype: This may come from a read error, since a much larger clone is one base off. The chain joins TRBV6-2 or TRBV6-3 to TRBJ2-5; tentatively, D is TRBD1 or TRBD2 (5 bases each). This CDR3 has 15 residues. Trimming took off 5 bases at V and 4 bases at J, with 17 bases between the two ends. Germline V gene data show CDR1 as MNHEY and CDR2 as SVGEGT. This chain's CDR3 is CASSLGTTPGETQYF. DNA of the CDR3: TGTGCCAGCAGTCTCGGGACCACGCCCGGAGAGACCCAGTACTTC.

Comment on this clonotype: The CDR3 does not end in the conserved phenylalanine or tryptophan, so this is likely a read error. The V and J genes are TRBV6-5 and TRBJ2-1; 7 bases match TRBD2. J was trimmed by 6 bases and V by 5 bases; bases with no gene match: 10. The germline V gene encodes CDR1 MNHEY and CDR2 SVGAGI. CDR3 length: 15 amino acids. CDR3 amino acids: CASSPRGRAVNEQFV. The CDR3 DNA sequence: TGTGCCAGCAGTCCAAGAGGGAGGGCGGTCAATGAGCAGTTCGTC.

Of note for this clonotype: A read error may produce the germline difference seen at one junction end. The chain couples TRBV28 to TRBJ1-5; tentative D call: TRBD1 (6 bases). The CDR3 covers 15 residues. CDR1 and CDR2 from the germline V gene are MDHEN and SYDVKM. CDR3 coding DNA: TGTGCCATCAGTATGCAGGGGAAGGGAAATCAGCCACAGCATTTT. Residues: CAISMQGKGNQPQHF. The full variable domain, in which reference TRBV28 and TRBJ1-5 provide the parts outside the CDR3, is DVKVTQSSRYLVKRTGEKVFLECVQDMDHENMFWYRQDPGLGLRLIYFSYDVKMKEKGDIPEGYSVSREKKERFSLILESASTNQTSMYLCAISMQGKGNQPQHFGDGTRLSIL.

This clonotype has only one observation. This chain connects TRBV6-6 to TRBJ2-7, with 10 positions matching TRBD1. The CDR3 loop spans 14 amino acids. In germline, CDR1 is MNHNY, CDR2 SVGAGI (reference sequence). J lost 3 bases, V lost 5 bases, and 4 bases had no gene match. As DNA, the CDR3 is TGTGCCAGCAGTACGGGACAGGGGCTCTACGAGCAGTACTTC. This translates into CASSTGQGLYEQYF.

Many counts were recorded for this clonotype. CDR3 sequence (DNA): TGTGCCAGCAGTGTTACAGGAACTCAGCCCCAGCATTTT. This encodes CASSVTGTQPQHF. The chain recombines TRBV6-1 with TRBJ1-5; D may be TRBD1 (5 bases). The germline V gene has CDR1 MNHNS and CDR2 SASEGT. The CDR3 extends over 13 amino acids. Trimming stripped 4 bases from V and 6 bases from J, with 10 bases between.